These 2 T cell receptor beta chains originate from one sample sequenced in a study of shared clonotypes between healthy human individuals. This table comes from immunoSEQ multiplex PCR, and its TCRdb copy is limited to in-frame clones, with some not included. The sample records about 510,000 clones, 75% to 85% being singletons. Sequenced input: PBMCs. The source is a woman aged 40 to 50 in good health. Some clones in this sample may be carry-over from other donors' samples.

The genes are TRBV7-9 and TRBJ2-1, with 7 bases matching TRBD2. Germline CDR1 is SEHNR and CDR2 is FQNEAQ (reference sequence). The trim removed 4 bases at V and 1 base at J, leaving 7 bases unmatched. This CDR3 is 16 amino acids long. The CDR3 DNA reads TGTGCCAGCAGCTGGACTAGTCAACGTTCCTACAATGAGCAGTTCTTC. Its protein is CASSWTSQRSYNEQFF.

This clone is a singleton in its sample. The chain couples TRBV11-2 to TRBJ2-1; 10 nucleotides align to TRBD2. V lost 3 bases, J lost 5 bases, and 13 bases stayed unmatched. The CDR3 has 18 amino acids. In germline, CDR1 is SGHAT, CDR2 FQNNGV. The CDR3 sequence is CASSFSGRTWSPNNEQFF. The CDR3 region has the DNA TGTGCCAGCAGCTTTAGCGGGAGGACCTGGAGCCCAAACAATGAGCAGTTCTTC.